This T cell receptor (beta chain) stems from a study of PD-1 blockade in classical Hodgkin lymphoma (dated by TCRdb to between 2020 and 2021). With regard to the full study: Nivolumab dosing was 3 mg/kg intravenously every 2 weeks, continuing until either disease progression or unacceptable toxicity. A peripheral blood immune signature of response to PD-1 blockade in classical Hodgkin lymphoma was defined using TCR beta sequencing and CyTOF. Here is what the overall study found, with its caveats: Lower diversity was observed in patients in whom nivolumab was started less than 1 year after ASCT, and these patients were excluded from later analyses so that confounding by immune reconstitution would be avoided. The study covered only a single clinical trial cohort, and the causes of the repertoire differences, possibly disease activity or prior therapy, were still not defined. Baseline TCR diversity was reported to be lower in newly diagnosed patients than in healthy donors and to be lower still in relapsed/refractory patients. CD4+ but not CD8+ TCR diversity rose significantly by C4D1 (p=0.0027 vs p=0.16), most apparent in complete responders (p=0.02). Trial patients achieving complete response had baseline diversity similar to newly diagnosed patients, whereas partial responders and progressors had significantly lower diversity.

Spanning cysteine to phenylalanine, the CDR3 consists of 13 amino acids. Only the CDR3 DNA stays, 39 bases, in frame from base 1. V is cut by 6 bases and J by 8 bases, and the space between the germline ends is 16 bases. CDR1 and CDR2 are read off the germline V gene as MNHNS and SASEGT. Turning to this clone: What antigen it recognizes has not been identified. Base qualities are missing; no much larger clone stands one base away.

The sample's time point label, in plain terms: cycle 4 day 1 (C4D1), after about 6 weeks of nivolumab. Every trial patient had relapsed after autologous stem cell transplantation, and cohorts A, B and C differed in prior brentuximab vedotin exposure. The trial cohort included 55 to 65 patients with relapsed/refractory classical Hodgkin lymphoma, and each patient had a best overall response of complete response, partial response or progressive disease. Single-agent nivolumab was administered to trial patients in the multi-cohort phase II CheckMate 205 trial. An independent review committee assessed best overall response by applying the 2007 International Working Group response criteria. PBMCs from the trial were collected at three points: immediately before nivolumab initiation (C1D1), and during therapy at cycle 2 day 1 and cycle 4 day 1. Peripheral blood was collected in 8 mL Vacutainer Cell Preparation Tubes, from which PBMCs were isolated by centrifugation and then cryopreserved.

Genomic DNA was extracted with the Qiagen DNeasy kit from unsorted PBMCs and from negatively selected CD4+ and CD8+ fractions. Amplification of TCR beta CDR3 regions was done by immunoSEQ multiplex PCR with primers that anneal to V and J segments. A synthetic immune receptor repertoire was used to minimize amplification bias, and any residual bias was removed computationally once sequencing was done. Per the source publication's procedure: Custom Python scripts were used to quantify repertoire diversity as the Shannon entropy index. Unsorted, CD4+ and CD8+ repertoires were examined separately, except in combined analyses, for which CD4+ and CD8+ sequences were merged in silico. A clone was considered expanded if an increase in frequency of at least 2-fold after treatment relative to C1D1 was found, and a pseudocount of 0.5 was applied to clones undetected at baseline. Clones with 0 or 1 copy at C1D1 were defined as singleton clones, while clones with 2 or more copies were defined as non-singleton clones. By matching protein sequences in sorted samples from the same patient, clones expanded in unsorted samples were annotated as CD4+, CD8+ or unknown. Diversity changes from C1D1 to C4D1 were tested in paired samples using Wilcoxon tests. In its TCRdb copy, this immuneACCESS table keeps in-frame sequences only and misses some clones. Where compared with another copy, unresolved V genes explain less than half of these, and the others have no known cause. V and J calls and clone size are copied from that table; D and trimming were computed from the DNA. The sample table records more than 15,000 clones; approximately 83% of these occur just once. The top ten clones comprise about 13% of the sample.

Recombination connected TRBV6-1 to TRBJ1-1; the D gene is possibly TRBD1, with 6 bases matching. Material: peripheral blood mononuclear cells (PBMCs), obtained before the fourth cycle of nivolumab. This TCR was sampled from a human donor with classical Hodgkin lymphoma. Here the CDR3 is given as CASREPGQHEAFF. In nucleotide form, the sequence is TGTGCCAGCAGGGAACCGGGACAACACGAAGCTTTCTTT.